This TCR beta chain was sequenced for a study of vaccination and CD4 T cells after COVID-19. This clonotype was seen only a few times. Its antigen is still unknown. Once obtained from cultured CD4+ T cells, the DNA was sequenced using the Oncomine TCR Beta short-read assay. TCRdb passed the PCR reads through MiXCR, listing each CDR3 protein once. The sample has about 13,000 distinct CDR3 sequences, 60% to 80% seen once. Treatment described: roughly 10-day PBMC culture with coronavirus spike peptide pools or control peptides (ViraFEST assay). The CDR3 spans 13 residues. CDR1 and CDR2 from the germline V gene are MNHEY and SMNVEV (reference sequence). V dropped 6 bases and J dropped 6 bases, with 11 bases sitting between them.

The sequence came from a human donor who had recovered from COVID-19. The sample comprised CD4+ T cells from blood, cultured in vitro. This chain links TRBV27 with TRBJ2-2; TRBD1 might be the D (5 bases). The CDR3 here is CASSRQKAGELFF. The CDR3 coding sequence is TGTGCCAGCAGCCGACAGAAGGCCGGGGAGCTGTTTTTT.